These T cell receptor beta chains were read from a single sample in a study of vaccination effects on CD4 cells after COVID-19. The repertoire was sequenced with immunoSEQ multiplex PCR; TCRdb's copy has only in-frame clones and lacks some. The table has about 26,000 clones, about 80% seen once. These receptors lack a known antigen. Sequencing was performed on CD4+ T cells from PBMCs cultured with HCoV-NL63 spike peptides, taken before COVID-19 vaccination. The receptors come from a human donor who had a prior SARS-CoV-2 infection. The CDR3 runs from the conserved cysteine through the conserved F or W. The D gene is left open where the match is weak. Clone size, where shown, is once, few, many, or a class for clones that have expanded.

clone size: .
J gene: TRBJ1-4
D gene: TRBD1
CDR3 length: 14
V gene: TRBV7-2
CDR3 DNA: TGTGCCAGCAGTAATGGACAGGGCAATGAAAAACTGTTTTTT
CDR3 protein: CASSNGQGNEKLFF

clone size: .
J gene: TRBJ1-1
D gene: TRBD1
CDR3 length: 14
V gene: TRBV12-5
CDR3 DNA: TGTGCTAGTGCTGGAGGACAGGCGAACACTGAAGCTTTCTTT
CDR3 protein: CASAGGQANTEAFF

clone size: .
J gene: TRBJ2-5
D gene: TRBD2
CDR3 length: 15
V gene: TRBV7-2
CDR3 DNA: TGTGCCAGCAGCTTATCTAGCGGGAGAGAAGAGACCCAGTACTTC
CDR3 protein: CASSLSSGREETQYF

clone size: .
J gene: TRBJ1-1
D gene: .
CDR3 length: 17
V gene: TRBV7-9
CDR3 DNA: TGTGCCAGCAAGCCTTGGGACCTTGGAGTGCTGGACACTGAAGCTTTCTTT
CDR3 protein: CASKPWDLGVLDTEAFF

clone size: .
J gene: TRBJ2-7
D gene: .
CDR3 length: 20
V gene: TRBV21-1
CDR3 DNA: .
CDR3 protein: CASSKVGSGSVQETMTEQYF

clone size: .
J gene: TRBJ1-2
D gene: .
CDR3 length: 11
V gene: TRBV12-3/TRBV12-4
CDR3 DNA: TGTGCCAGCACGGGAGAGTATGGCTACACCTTC
CDR3 protein: CASTGEYGYTF

clone size: .
J gene: TRBJ1-1
D gene: .
CDR3 length: 15
V gene: TRBV30
CDR3 DNA: TGTGCCTGGAGTACCCAAACCGGGACCCGAATTGAGTCTTTCTTT
CDR3 protein: CAWSTQTGTRIESFF

clone size: .
J gene: TRBJ2-7
D gene: .
CDR3 length: 13
V gene: TRBV16
CDR3 DNA: TGTGCCAGCAGCCCCAACAGCCAAGGAGAGCAGTACTTC
CDR3 protein: CASSPNSQGEQYF

clone size: .
J gene: TRBJ2-3
D gene: .
CDR3 length: 13
V gene: TRBV7-8
CDR3 DNA: TGTGCCAGCAGCTTAGGGGGCACAGATACGCAGTATTTT
CDR3 protein: CASSLGGTDTQYF

clone size: .
J gene: TRBJ2-3
D gene: TRBD2
CDR3 length: 13
V gene: TRBV29-1
CDR3 DNA: TGCAGCGTTGTGGTGGTTAGCGGGAAAACGCAGTATTTT
CDR3 protein: CSVVVVSGKTQYF

clone size: once
J gene: TRBJ1-1
D gene: .
CDR3 length: 12
V gene: TRBV3-1/TRBV3-2
CDR3 DNA: TGTGCCAGCAGCCAAGGAACAGGAAAAGCTTTCTTT
CDR3 protein: CASSQGTGKAFF